The 16 T cell receptor beta chains listed next were all sequenced from one sample in a study of PD-1 blockade in classical Hodgkin lymphoma. Here immunoSEQ multiplex PCR was the method, and the copy in TCRdb shows in-frame clones only, minus some. The data show 20,000 to 25,000 clones, about 80% seen once. Every patient experienced relapse after autologous stem cell transplantation, and brentuximab vedotin exposure varied. The material was peripheral blood mononuclear cells (PBMCs), obtained at baseline. These receptors all come from a human donor with classical Hodgkin lymphoma.

The V call is TRBV7-8, the J call TRBJ2-7; 7 positions match TRBD2. V was clipped by 7 bases and J by 6 bases; unmatched bases: 12. This CDR3 has 14 residues. Germline assignment: CDR1 SGHVS and CDR2 FQNEAQ. The CDR3 region is CASNRDYRTPEQYF. As DNA, the CDR3 is TGTGCCAGCAACCGGGACTACCGTACCCCCGAGCAGTACTTC.

The CDR3 spells CASSDRQGRETQYF. The CDR3 DNA is TGTGCCAGCAGTGACCGACAGGGACGAGAGACCCAGTACTTC. The chain links TRBV25-1 to TRBJ2-5; 7 bases fit TRBD1. Looked up from germline, CDR1 is MGHDK and CDR2 is SYGVNS. J was trimmed by 4 bases and V by 3 bases; bases with no gene match: 5. The CDR3 extends over 14 amino acids. The variable domain in full, completed from reference TRBV25-1 and TRBJ2-5, reads EADIYQTPRYLVIGTGKKITLECSQTMGHDKMYWYQQDPGMELHLIHYSYGVNSTEKGDLSSESTVSRIRTEHFPLTLESARPSHTSQYLCASSDRQGRETQYFGPGTRLLVL.

This chain links TRBV25-1 with TRBJ2-5, with 13 bases identical to TRBD2. The germline CDR1 and CDR2 sequences are MGHDK and SYGVNS. CDR3 length: 16 residues. V lost 9 bases to trimming and J lost 2 bases; unmatched junction nucleotides: 9. CDR3 nucleotide sequence: TGTGCCAGGACAACGCCGACTAGCGGGGGGCAAGAGACCCAGTACTTC. Translation gives CARTTPTSGGQETQYF.

This chain uses TRBV6-5 with TRBJ1-6; D is perhaps TRBD1 (6 bases). There are 14 residues in the CDR3. The V gene lost 6 bases and the J gene lost 7 bases, with 13 bases spanning the gap. The germline CDR1 and CDR2 sequences are MNHEY and SVGAGI. In DNA form, the CDR3 reads TGTGCCAGCAGCTCCGGGACAACCAATTCACCCCTCCACTTT. It encodes CASSSGTTNSPLHF.

The chain links TRBV2 to TRBJ2-3; D is uncertain. The V gene lost 6 bases and the J gene lost 5 bases, with 6 bases spanning the gap. The germline gives CDR1 SNHLY, CDR2 FYNNEI. The CDR3 sequence is 11 residues long. The CDR3 is CASRGLDTQYF. CDR3 bases: TGTGCCAGCAGGGGGTTAGATACGCAGTATTTT. The whole variable domain, filled in from reference TRBV2 and TRBJ2-3, reads EPEVTQTPSHQVTQMGQEVILRCVPISNHLYFYWYRQILGQKVEFLVSFYNNEISEKSEIFDDQFSVERPDGSNFTLKIRSTKLEDSAMYFCASRGLDTQYFGPGTRLTVL.

The chain recombines TRBV7-9 with TRBJ2-1, with 8 bases identical to TRBD2. This CDR3 has 14 residues. V lost 5 bases, J lost 6 bases, and 6 bases stayed unmatched. The germline V gene encodes CDR1 SEHNR and CDR2 FQNEAQ (reference sequence). The CDR3 region is CASSPVRGGNEQFF. Here the CDR3 DNA reads TGTGCCAGCAGCCCCGTCCGGGGGGGCAATGAGCAGTTCTTC.

A single count supports this clone. V gene TRBV2 combines with J gene TRBJ1-5; 7 bases align to TRBD1. This CDR3 is 15 amino acids long. Germline values: CDR1 SNHLY, CDR2 FYNNEI. Losses at the gene ends were 3 bases for V and 3 bases for J; bases not matched to a gene: 5. Here the CDR3 DNA reads TGTGCCAGCAGTGAGGAGACAGGGAACAATCAGCCCCAGCATTTT. This encodes CASSEETGNNQPQHF.

The chain has TRBV29-1 and TRBJ1-1, with D perhaps TRBD1 (6 bases). Germline CDR1 and CDR2: SQVTM and ANQGSEA. The CDR3 is 14 residues long. The V gene lost 0 bases and the J gene lost 4 bases, with 12 bases spanning the gap. The CDR3 spells CSVEEAPGATEAFF. CDR3 bases: TGCAGCGTTGAAGAGGCTCCGGGGGCCACTGAAGCTTTCTTT.

This clone was detected a few times. The CDR3 region has the DNA TGCGCCAGCAGCCAAGACCCACAGGGGAGCACCGGGGAGCTGTTTTTT. It codes for CASSQDPQGSTGELFF. The rearrangement links TRBV4-3 to TRBJ2-2; TRBD1 agrees at 7 bases. The trim removed 0 bases at V and 4 bases at J, leaving 5 bases unmatched. CDR3 length: 16 residues. Germline CDR1 is LGHNA and CDR2 is YSLEER.

The chain links TRBV5-4 to TRBJ2-6, with TRBD1 identical over 12 bases. V was pared by 1 base and J by 1 base, with 6 bases of the junction left unmatched. Germline V CDR1 and CDR2: SGHNT, YYREEE (reference sequence). CDR3 size: 19 residues. The CDR3 DNA follows: TGTGCCAGCAGCTTGTGGCGGGACAGGGGGCGTTCTGGGGCCAACGTCCTGACTTTC. Encoded protein: CASSLWRDRGRSGANVLTF.

The genes are TRBV5-8 and TRBJ2-1; 14 nucleotides match TRBD2. The CDR3 extends over 15 amino acids. Germline V gene data show CDR1 as SGHTS and CDR2 as YDEGEE. V shed 3 bases and J 7 bases; nucleotides not matched to a gene: 3. The CDR3 DNA sequence: TGTGCCAGCAGCTACGGGACTAGCGGGGGAAATGAGCAGTTCTTC. Translation gives CASSYGTSGGNEQFF.

This chain joins TRBV10-2 and TRBJ2-2, with 10 bases matching TRBD2. There are 15 residues in the CDR3. V shed 8 bases and J 4 bases; nucleotides not matched to a gene: 7. The germline gives CDR1 WSHSY, CDR2 SAAADI. The CDR3 region is CASLRAGGPTGELFF. The CDR3 bases are TGCGCCAGCCTCAGAGCGGGGGGGCCCACCGGGGAGCTGTTTTTT.

The J gene is TRBJ1-5, the V gene TRBV5-5; D is unresolved. The CDR3 length is 13 residues. Trimming took 0 bases from V and 6 from J, leaving 7 bases between them. Germline-derived CDR1 and CDR2 are SGHKS and YYEKEE (reference sequence). The CDR3 loop reads CASSLEGSQPQHF. The DNA of the CDR3 is TGTGCCAGCAGCTTGGAGGGAAGTCAGCCCCAGCATTTT.

This clone was observed once. The chain joins TRBV5-4 to TRBJ2-5; the match to TRBD2 covers 14 bases. The CDR3 has 18 residues. Germline CDR1 reads SGHNT; CDR2 reads YYREEE (reference sequence). The V gene end was trimmed by 3 bases and the J gene end by 2 bases; junction bases not matched to a gene: 9. CDR3 loop: CASSSGTSGGRPQETQYF. CDR3 nucleotides: TGTGCCAGCAGCTCGGGGACTAGCGGGGGCCGTCCTCAAGAGACCCAGTACTTC. The whole variable domain, remainder taken from reference TRBV5-4 and TRBJ2-5, is ETGVTQSPTHLIKTRGQQVTLRCSSQSGHNTVSWYQQALGQGPQFIFQYYREEENGRGNFPPRFSGLQFPNYSSELNVNALELDDSALYLCASSSGTSGGRPQETQYFGPGTRLLVL.

CDR3: CASSLVLGFGYTF. The CDR3 DNA reads TGCGCCAGCAGCTTGGTTCTGGGGTTCGGCTACACCTTC. V is TRBV5-1 and J is TRBJ1-2; D remains ambiguous. The germline V gene encodes CDR1 SGHRS and CDR2 YFSETQ. Trimming removed 0 bases at V and 8 bases at J, with 11 bases between. This CDR3 comprises 13 residues.

This rearrangement joins TRBV4-3 to TRBJ2-1; D is ambiguous. There are 14 residues in the CDR3. V lost 1 base and J lost 6, with 10 bases in between. Germline V gene data show CDR1 as LGHNA and CDR2 as YSLEER. CDR3 sequence reads: CASSQVVQFNEQFF. The CDR3 DNA follows: TGCGCCAGCAGCCAAGTGGTTCAATTCAATGAGCAGTTCTTC.